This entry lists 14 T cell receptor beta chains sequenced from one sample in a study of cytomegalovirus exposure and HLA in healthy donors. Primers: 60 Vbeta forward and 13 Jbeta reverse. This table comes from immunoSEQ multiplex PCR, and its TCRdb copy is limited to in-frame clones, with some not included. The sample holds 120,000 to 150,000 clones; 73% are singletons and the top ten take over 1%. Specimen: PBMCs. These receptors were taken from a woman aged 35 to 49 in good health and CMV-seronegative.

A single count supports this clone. The CDR3 nucleotides read TGTGCCAGTAGCCCCCCCGGGAGTAGTTCACCCCTCCACTTT. Its protein is CASSPPGSSSPLHF. The chain has TRBV19 and TRBJ1-6; no clear D gene. From germline, CDR1 is LNHDA and CDR2 SQIVND (reference sequence). Deletions cut 6 bases from V and 9 bases from J, with 15 bases between. The CDR3 length is 14 residues. Combining the CDR3 with reference TRBV19 and TRBJ1-6 gives the whole variable domain DGGITQSPKYLFRKEGQNVTLSCEQNLNHDAMYWYRQDPGQGLRLIYYSQIVNDFQKGDIAEGYSVSREKKESFPLTVTSAQKNPTAFYLCASSPPGSSSPLHFGNGTRLTVT.

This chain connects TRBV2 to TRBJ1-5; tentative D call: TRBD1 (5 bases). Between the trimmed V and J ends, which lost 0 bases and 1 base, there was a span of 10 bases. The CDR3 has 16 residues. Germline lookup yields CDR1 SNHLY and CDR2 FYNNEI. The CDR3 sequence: CASSEAGWGSNQPQHF. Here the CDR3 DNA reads TGTGCCAGCAGTGAAGCGGGGTGGGGCAGCAATCAGCCCCAGCATTTT.

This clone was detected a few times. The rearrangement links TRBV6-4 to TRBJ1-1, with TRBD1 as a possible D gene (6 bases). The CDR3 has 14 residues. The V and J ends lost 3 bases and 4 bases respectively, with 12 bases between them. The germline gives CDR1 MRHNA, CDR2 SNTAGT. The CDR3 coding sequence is TGTGCCAGCAGTGAAGGGGGTGGGAGCACTGAAGCTTTCTTT. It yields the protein CASSEGGGSTEAFF.

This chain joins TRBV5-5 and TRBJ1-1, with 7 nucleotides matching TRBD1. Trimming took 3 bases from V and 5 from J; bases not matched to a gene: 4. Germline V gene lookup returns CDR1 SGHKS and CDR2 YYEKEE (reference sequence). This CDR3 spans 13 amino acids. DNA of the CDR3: TGTGCCAGCAGCTCGGTGACAGGGACTGAAGCTTTCTTT. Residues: CASSSVTGTEAFF.

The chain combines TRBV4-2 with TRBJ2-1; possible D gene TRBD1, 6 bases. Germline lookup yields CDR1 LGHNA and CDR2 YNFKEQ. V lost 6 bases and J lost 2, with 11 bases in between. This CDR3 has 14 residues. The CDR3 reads CASRPRGTYNEQFF. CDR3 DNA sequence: TGTGCCAGCAGGCCCAGGGGAACCTACAATGAGCAGTTCTTC.

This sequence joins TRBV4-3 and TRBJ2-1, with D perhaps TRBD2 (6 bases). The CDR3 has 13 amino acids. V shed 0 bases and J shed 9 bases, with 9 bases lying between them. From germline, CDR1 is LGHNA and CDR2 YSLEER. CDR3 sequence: CASSQEPGSEQFF. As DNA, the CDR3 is TGCGCCAGCAGCCAAGAACCCGGGAGTGAGCAGTTCTTC.

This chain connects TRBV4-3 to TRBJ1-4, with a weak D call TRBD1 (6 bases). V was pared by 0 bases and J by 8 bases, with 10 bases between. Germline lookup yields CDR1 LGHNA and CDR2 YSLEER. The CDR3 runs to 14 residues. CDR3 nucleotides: TGCGCCAGCAGCCAAGAACCAACAGGGGAAAAACTGTTTTTT. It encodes CASSQEPTGEKLFF.

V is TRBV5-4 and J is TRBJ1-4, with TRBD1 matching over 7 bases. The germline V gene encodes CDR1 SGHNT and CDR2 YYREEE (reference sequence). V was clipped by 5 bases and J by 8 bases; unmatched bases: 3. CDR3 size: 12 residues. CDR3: CASSQQGEKLFF. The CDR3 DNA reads TGTGCCAGCAGTCAACAGGGGGAAAAACTGTTTTTT. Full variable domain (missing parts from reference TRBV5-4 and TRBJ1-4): ETGVTQSPTHLIKTRGQQVTLRCSSQSGHNTVSWYQQALGQGPQFIFQYYREEENGRGNFPPRFSGLQFPNYSSELNVNALELDDSALYLCASSQQGEKLFFGSGTQLSVL.

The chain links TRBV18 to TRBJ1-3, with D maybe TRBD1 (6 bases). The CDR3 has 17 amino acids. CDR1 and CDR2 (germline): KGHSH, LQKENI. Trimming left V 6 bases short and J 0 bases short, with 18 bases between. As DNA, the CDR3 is TGTGCCAGCTCTCCAGCCCCAGGGGATATCTCTGGAAACACCATATATTTT. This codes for CASSPAPGDISGNTIYF.

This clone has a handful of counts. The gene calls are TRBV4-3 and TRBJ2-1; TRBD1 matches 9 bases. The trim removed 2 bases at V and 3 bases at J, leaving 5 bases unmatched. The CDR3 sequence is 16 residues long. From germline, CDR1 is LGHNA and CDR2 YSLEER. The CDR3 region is CASSQHDRGDYNEQFF. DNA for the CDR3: TGCGCCAGCAGCCAACACGACAGGGGGGACTACAATGAGCAGTTCTTC.

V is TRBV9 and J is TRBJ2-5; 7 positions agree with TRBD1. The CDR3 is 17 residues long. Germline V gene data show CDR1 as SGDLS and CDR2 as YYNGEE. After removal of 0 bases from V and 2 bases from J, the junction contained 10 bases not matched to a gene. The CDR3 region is CASSVEGTVNSQETQYF. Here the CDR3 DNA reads TGTGCCAGCAGCGTAGAGGGGACAGTGAATTCACAAGAGACCCAGTACTTC.

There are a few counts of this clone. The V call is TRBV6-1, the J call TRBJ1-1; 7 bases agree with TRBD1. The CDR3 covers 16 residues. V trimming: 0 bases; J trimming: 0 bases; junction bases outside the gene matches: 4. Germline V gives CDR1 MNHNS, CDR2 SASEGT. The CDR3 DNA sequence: TGTGCCAGCAGTGAAGCGGGAGGACAGGTGAACACTGAAGCTTTCTTT. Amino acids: CASSEAGGQVNTEAFF.

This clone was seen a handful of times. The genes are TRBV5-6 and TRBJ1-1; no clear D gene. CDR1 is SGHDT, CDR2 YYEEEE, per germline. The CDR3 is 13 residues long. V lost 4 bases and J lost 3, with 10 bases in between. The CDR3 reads CASSPLRDTEAFF. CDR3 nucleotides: TGTGCCAGCAGCCCTTTACGGGACACTGAAGCTTTCTTT.

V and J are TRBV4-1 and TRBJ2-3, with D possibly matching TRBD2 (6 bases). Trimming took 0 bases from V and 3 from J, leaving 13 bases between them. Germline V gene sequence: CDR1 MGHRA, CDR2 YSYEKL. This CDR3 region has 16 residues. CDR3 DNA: TGCGCCAGCAGCCAAGAACCTTTCGGGGGTACAGATACGCAGTATTTT. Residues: CASSQEPFGGTDTQYF.